These 6 T cell receptor beta chains came from one sample sequenced in a study of regulatory T cells in long-lasting Graves disease. Time point of the sample: persistent/refractory GD, antithyroid drugs over 5 years with positive TRAb. PBMC RNA served as the TCR library source. Through Arm-PCR of CDR3 regions and iRepertoire HTBI primers, TCR beta libraries were built. A single record per CDR3 protein comes from TCRdb applying MiXCR to the multiplex PCR reads. The repertoire holds more than 300,000 distinct CDR3 sequences, with about 19% as singletons. This specimen consisted of peripheral blood mononuclear cells (PBMCs), obtained when the disease was refractory, from a patient treated with antithyroid drugs. Receptor source: a female donor with Graves disease.

This clonotype has more than one count but fewer than ten. The chain is built from TRBV14 and TRBJ1-1; tentatively, D is TRBD1 (5 bases). There are 16 residues in the CDR3. The V end was cut by 2 bases, the J end by 4 bases, with 17 bases between. Per the germline V gene, CDR1 is SGHDN and CDR2 is FVKESK. The DNA of the CDR3 is TGTGCCAGCAGCCAATTCAGAGGGGTTCGGGGCACTGAAGCTTTCTTT. It encodes CASSQFRGVRGTEAFF.

This clonotype was recorded at least ten times. V usage is TRBV20-1 and J usage is TRBJ2-5; D gene uncertain. Germline V gene lookup returns CDR1 DFQATT and CDR2 SNEGSKA (reference sequence). The CDR3 has 14 residues. With 0 bases removed from V and 4 bases from J, the gap between germline ends came to 12 bases. This CDR3 reads CSARDILTGETQYF. The CDR3 nucleotides are TGCAGTGCTAGAGATATACTAACCGGAGAGACCCAGTACTTC.

This clonotype came up a few times. This rearrangement joins TRBV4-1 to TRBJ2-6; 9 bases align to TRBD1. The CDR3 loop spans 19 amino acids. With V trimmed by 4 bases and J by 0 bases, 10 bases remained unmatched. Germline CDR1 reads MGHRA; CDR2 reads YSYEKL. The DNA of the CDR3 is TGCGCCAGCAGCCCCTGGACAGGGGCCGCCGGCTCTGGGGCCAACGTCCTGACTTTC. It is translated as CASSPWTGAAGSGANVLTF.

This clonotype was recorded a few times. The J gene is TRBJ2-5, the V gene TRBV24-1; 10 nucleotides match TRBD2. CDR1 is KGHDR and CDR2 is SFDVKD in the germline V gene. The J segment lost 3 bases and the V segment lost 3 bases, leaving 3 bases of the junction unmatched. The CDR3 sequence is 15 residues long. CDR3 amino acids: CATSDPAGGKETQYF. DNA of the CDR3: TGTGCCACCAGTGATCCAGCGGGAGGGAAAGAGACCCAGTACTTC.

In its sample, this clonotype was seen many times. The gene calls are TRBV12-3 or TRBV12-4 and TRBJ1-2, with a tentative D call TRBD1 (6 bases). The CDR3 contains 13 residues. Trimming stripped 4 bases from V and 8 bases from J, with 14 bases between. The CDR3 sequence: CASSSRGAAGYTF. The DNA for the CDR3 is TGTGCCAGCAGTTCCCGGGGGGCCGCGGGCTACACCTTC.

This clonotype was observed at least ten times. The chain has TRBV15 and TRBJ1-1, with no clear D. This CDR3 region has 15 residues. Germline V gives CDR1 LNHNV, CDR2 YYDKDF (reference sequence). The ends were cut back, 3 bases at V and 0 bases at J, with 11 bases in the middle. CDR3 DNA: TGTGCCACCAGCAGGGGCCTTTTATTGAACACTGAAGCTTTCTTT. It codes for CATSRGLLLNTEAFF. Complete variable domain (other parts from reference TRBV15 and TRBJ1-1): DAMVIQNPRYQVTQFGKPVTLSCSQTLNHNVMYWYQQKSSQAPKLLFHYYDKDFNNEADTPDNFQSRRPNTSFCFLDIRSPGLGDTAMYLCATSRGLLLNTEAFFGQGTRLTVV.